A single sample gave rise to the 3 T cell receptor beta chains below, sequenced in a study of radiotherapy plus CTLA-4 blockade in lung cancer. Sequencing used immunoSEQ multiplex PCR; TCRdb keeps in-frame clones, though not all of them. The data contain about 90,000 clones, approximately 75% of them seen just once; the ten biggest clones take up 11% to 15%. The sample was peripheral blood, taken from a patient treated with radiotherapy plus ipilimumab. The receptors here all came from a human donor with non-small cell lung cancer that progressed on radiotherapy plus ipilimumab.

Only a few counts were recorded for this clone. The CDR3 reads CASSRDRSSYEQYF. The CDR3 DNA sequence: TGTGCCAGCAGCCGGGACAGGAGCTCCTACGAGCAGTACTTC. This chain joins TRBV6-1 and TRBJ2-7; 8 nucleotides agree with TRBD1. V lost 6 bases to trimming and J lost 0 bases; unmatched junction nucleotides: 4. CDR3 size: 14 residues. In germline, CDR1 is MNHNS, CDR2 SASEGT.

This clone showed up just a few times. The chain has TRBV4-1 and TRBJ2-7; possibly TRBD2 for D (6 bases). The CDR3 is 15 residues long. V lost 4 bases to trimming and J lost 0 bases, with 13 bases between them. From germline, CDR1 is MGHRA and CDR2 YSYEKL. The CDR3 spells CASSPVAVSSYEQYF. DNA of the CDR3: TGCGCCAGCAGCCCTGTAGCGGTGAGCTCCTACGAGCAGTACTTC.

The CDR3 sequence: CSVDDASSGANVLTF. CDR3 in DNA: TGCAGCGTTGACGACGCGAGCTCTGGGGCCAACGTCCTGACTTTC. The gene calls are TRBV29-1 and TRBJ2-6; D gene unclear. Germline CDR1 is SQVTM and CDR2 is ANQGSEA. Trimming removed 3 bases from V and 0 bases from J, with 9 bases in between. The CDR3 has 15 residues.